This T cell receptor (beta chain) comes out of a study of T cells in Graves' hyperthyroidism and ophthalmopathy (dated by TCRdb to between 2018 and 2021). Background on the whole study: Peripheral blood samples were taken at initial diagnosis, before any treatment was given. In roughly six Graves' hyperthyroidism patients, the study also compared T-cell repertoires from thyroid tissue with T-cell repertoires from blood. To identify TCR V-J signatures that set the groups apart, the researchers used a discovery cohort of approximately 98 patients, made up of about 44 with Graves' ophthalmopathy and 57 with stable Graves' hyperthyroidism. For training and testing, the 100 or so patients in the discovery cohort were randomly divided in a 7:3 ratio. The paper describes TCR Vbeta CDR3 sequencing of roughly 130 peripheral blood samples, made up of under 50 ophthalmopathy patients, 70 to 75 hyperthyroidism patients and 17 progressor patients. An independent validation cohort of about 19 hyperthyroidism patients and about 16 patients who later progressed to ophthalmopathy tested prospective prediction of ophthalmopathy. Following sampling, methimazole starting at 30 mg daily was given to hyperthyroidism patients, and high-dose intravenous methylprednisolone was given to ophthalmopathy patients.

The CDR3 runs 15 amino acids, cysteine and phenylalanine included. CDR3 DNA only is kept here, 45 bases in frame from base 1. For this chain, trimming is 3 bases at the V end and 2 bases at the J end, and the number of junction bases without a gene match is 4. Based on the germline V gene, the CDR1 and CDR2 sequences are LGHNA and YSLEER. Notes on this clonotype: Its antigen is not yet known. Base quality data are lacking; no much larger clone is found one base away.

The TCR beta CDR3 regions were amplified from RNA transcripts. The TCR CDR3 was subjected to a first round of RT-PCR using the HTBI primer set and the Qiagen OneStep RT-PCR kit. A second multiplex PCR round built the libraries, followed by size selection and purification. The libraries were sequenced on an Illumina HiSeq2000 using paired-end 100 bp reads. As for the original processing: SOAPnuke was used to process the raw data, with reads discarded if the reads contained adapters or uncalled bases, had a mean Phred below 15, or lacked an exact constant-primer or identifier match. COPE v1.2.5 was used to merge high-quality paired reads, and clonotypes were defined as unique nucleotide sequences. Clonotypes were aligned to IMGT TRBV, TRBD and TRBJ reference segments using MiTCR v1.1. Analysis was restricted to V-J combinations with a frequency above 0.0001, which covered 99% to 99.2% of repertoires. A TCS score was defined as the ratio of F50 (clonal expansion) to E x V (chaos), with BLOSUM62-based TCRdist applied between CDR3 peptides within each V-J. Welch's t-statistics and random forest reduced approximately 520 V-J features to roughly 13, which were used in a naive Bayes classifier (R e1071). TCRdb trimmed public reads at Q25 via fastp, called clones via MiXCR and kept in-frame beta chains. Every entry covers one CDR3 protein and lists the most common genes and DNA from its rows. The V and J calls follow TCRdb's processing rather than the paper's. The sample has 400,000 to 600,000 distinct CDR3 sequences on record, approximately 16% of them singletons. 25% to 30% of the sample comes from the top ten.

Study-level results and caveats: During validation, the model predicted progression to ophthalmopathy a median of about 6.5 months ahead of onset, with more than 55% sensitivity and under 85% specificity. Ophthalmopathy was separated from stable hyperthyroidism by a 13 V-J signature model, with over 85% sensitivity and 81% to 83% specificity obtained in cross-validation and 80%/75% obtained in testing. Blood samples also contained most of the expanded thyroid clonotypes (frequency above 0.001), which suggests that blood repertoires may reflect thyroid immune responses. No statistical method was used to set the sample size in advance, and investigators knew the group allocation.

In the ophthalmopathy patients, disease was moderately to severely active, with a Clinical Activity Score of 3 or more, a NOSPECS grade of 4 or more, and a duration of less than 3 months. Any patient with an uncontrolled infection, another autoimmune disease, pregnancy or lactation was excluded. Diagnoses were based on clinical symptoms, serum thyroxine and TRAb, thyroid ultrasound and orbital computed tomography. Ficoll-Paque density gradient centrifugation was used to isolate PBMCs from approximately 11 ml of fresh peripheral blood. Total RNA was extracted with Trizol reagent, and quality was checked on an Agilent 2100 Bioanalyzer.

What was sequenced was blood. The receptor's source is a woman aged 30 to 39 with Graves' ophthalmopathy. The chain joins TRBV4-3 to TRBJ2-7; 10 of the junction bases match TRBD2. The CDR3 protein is CASSQFLAGAYEQYF. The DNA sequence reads TGCGCCAGCAGCCAGTTTCTAGCGGGAGCCTACGAGCAGTACTTC.